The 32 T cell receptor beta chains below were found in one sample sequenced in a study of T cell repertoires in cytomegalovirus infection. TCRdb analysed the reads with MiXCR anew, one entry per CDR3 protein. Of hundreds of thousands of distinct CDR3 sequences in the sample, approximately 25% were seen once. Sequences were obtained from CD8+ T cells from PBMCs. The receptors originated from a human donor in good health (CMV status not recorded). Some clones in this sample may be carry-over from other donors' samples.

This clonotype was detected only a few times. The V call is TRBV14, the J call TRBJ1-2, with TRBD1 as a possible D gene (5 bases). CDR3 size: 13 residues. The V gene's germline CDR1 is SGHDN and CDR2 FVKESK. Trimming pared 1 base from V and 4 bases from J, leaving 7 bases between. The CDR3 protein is CASSQVDSYGYTF. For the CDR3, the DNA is TGTGCCAGCAGCCAAGTCGACAGCTATGGCTACACCTTC.

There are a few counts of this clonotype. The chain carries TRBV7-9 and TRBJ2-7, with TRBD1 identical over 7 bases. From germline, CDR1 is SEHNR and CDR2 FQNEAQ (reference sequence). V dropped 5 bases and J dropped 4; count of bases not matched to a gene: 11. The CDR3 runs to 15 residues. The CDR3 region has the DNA TGTGCCAGCAGCGTCCAGGACAGGATCGCTTACGAGCAGTACTTC. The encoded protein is CASSVQDRIAYEQYF.

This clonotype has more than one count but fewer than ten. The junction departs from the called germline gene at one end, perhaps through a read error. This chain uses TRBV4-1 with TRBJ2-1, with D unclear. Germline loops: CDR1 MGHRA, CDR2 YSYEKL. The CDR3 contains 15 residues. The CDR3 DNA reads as TGTGCCAGCAGCCCGGTTACCGGACCCTACAATGAGCAGTTCTTC. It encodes CASSPVTGPYNEQFF.

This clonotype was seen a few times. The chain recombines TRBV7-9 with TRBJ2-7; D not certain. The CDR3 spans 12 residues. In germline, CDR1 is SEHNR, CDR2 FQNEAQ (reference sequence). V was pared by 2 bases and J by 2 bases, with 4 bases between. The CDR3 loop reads CASSLTAYEQYV. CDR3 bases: TGTGCCAGCAGCTTAACAGCCTACGAGCAGTACGTC.

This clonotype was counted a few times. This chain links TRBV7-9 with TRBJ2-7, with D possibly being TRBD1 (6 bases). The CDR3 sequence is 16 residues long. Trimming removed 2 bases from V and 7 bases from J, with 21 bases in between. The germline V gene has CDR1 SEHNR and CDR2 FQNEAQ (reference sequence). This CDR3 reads CASSLPRTDSSGEQYV. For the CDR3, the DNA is TGTGCCAGCAGCTTACCCAGGACAGACAGCTCGGGAGAGCAGTACGTC.

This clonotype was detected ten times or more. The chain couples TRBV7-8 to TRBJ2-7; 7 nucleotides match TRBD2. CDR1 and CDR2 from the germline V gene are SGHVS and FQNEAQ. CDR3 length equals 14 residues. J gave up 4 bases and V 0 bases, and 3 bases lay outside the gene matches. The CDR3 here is CASSLAGGIYEQYV. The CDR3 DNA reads TGTGCCAGCAGCTTAGCGGGGGGGATATACGAGCAGTACGTC.

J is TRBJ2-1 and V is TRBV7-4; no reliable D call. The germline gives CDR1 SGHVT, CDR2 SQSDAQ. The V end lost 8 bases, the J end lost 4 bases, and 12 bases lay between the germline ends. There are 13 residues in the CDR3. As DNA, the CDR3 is TGTGCCAGCCGGGCTACTAAATACAATGAGCAGTTCTTC. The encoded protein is CASRATKYNEQFF.

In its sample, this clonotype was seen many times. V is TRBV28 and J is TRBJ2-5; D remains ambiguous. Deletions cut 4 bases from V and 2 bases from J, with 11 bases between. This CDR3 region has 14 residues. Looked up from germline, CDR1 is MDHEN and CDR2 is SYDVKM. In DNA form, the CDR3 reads TGTGCCAGCAGTTCTGACGATCTACAAGAGACCCAGTACTTC. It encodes CASSSDDLQETQYF.

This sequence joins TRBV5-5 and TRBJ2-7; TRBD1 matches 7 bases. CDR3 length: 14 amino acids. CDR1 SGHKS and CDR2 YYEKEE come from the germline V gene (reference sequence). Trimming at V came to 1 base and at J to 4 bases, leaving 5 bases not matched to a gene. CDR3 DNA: TGTGCCAGCAGCTTGTCTGCAGGGGGATACGAGCAGTACTTC. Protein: CASSLSAGGYEQYF.

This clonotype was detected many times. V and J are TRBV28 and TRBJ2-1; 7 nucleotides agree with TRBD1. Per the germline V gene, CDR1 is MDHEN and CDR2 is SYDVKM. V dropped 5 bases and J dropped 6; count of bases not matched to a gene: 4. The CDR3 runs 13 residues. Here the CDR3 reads CASSPWDSNEQFF. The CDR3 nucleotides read TGTGCCAGCAGTCCCTGGGACAGCAATGAGCAGTTCTTC.

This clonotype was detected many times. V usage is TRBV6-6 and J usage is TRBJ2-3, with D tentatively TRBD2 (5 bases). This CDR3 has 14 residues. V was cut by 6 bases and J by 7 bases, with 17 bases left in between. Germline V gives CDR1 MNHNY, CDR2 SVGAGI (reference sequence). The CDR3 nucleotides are TGTGCCAGCAGGGACGGGGTACAGCGACATACGCAGTATTTT. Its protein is CASRDGVQRHTQYF.

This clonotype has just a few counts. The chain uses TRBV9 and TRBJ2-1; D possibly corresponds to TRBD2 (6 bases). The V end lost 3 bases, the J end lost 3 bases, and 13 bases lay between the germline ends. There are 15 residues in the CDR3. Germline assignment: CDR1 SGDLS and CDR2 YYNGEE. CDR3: CASSEELGGYNEQFF. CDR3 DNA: TGTGCCAGCAGCGAGGAGCTGGGGGGCTACAATGAGCAGTTCTTC.

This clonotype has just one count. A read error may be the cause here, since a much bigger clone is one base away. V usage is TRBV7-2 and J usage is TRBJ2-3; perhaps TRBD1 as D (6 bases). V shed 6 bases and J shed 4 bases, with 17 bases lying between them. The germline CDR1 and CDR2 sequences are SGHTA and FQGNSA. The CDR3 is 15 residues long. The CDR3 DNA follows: TGTGCCAGCAGACCGCGGGTCAGGGGCGCAGATACGCAGTATTTT. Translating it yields CASRPRVRGADTQYF.

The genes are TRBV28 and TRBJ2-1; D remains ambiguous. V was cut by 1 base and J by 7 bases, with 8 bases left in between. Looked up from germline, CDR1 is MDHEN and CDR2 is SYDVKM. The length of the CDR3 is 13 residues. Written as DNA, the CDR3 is TGTGCCAGCAGTTTATTAGAAGGAAATGAGCAGTTCTTC. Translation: CASSLLEGNEQFF. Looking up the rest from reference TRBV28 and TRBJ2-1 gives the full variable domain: DVKVTQSSRYLVKRTGEKVFLECVQDMDHENMFWYRQDPGLGLRLIYFSYDVKMKEKGDIPEGYSVSREKKERFSLILESASTNQTSMYLCASSLLEGNEQFFGPGTRLTVL.

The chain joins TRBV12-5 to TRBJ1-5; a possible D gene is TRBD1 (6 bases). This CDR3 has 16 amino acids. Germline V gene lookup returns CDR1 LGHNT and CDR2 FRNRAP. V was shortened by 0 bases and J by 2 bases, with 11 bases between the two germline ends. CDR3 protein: CASGLVGGWGNQPQHF. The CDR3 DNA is TGTGCTAGTGGTTTGGTCGGGGGCTGGGGCAATCAGCCCCAGCATTTT.

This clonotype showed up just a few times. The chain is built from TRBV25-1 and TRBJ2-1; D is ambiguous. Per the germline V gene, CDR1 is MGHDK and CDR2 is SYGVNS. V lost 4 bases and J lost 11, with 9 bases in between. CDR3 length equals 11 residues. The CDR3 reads CASSGRYQQFF. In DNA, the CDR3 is TGTGCCAGCAGTGGTAGGTACCAGCAGTTCTTC.

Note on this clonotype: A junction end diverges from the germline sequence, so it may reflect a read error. The CDR3 sequence: CTSSYATGEAFF. CDR3 nucleotide sequence: TGTACCAGCAGTTACGCCACAGGGGAAGCTTTCTTT. The chain joins TRBV6-5 to TRBJ1-1; TRBD1 is a possible D gene (6 bases). The CDR3 sequence is 12 residues long. Germline V gene lookup returns CDR1 MNHEY and CDR2 SVGAGI.

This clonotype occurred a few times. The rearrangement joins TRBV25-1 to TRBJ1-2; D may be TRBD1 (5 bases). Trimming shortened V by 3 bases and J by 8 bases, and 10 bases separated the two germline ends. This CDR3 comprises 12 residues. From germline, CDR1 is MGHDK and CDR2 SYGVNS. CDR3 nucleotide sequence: TGTGCCAGCAGTGAGGGGCGTTGGGGCTACACCTTC. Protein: CASSEGRWGYTF.

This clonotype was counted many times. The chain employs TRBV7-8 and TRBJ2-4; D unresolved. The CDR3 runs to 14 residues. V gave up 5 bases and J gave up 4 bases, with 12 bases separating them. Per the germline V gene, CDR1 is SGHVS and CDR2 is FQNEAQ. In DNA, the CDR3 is TGTGCCAGCAGCCCCCAGGAGAATAAAAACATTCAGTACTTC. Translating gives CASSPQENKNIQYF.

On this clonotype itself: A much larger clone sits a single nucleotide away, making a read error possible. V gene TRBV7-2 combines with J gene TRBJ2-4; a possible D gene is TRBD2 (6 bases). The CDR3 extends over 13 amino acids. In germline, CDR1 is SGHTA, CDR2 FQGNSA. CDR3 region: CASSLSGGEIQHF. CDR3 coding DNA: TGTGCCAGCAGCTTATCGGGCGGGGAAATTCAGCACTTC.

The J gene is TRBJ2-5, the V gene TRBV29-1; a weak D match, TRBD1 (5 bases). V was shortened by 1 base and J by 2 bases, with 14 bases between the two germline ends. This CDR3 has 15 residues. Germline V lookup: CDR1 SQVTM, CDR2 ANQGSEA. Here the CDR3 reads CSVEGQLDRQETQYF. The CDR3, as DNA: TGCAGCGTTGAAGGACAGCTAGACCGTCAAGAGACCCAGTACTTC.

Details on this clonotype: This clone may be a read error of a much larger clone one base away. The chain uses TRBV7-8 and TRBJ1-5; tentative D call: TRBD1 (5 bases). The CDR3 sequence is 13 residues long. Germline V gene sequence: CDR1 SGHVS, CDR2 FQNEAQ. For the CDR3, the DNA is TGTGCCAACAGCCACAGGCAAAATCAGCCCCAGCATTTT. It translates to CANSHRQNQPQHF.

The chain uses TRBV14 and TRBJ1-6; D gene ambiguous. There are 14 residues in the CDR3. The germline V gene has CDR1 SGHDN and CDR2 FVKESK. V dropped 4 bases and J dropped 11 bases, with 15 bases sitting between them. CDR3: CASSPVGSSPPLHF. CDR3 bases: TGTGCCAGCAGCCCAGTCGGTTCATCTCCACCCCTCCACTTT.

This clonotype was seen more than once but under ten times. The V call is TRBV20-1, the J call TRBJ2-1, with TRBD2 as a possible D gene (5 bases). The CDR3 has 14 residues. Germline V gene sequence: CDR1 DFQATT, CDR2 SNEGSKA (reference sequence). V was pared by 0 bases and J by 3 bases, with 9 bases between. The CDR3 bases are TGCAGTGCTAGAGATCGCGGGTTCTACAATGAGCAGTTCTTC. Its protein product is CSARDRGFYNEQFF.

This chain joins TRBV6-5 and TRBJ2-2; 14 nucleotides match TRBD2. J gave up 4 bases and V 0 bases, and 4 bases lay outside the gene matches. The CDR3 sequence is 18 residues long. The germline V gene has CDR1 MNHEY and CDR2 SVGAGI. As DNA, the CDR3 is TGTGCCAGCAGTTACTCCGGACTAGCGGGGGGCCCCACCGGGGAGCTGTTTTTT. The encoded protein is CASSYSGLAGGPTGELFF.

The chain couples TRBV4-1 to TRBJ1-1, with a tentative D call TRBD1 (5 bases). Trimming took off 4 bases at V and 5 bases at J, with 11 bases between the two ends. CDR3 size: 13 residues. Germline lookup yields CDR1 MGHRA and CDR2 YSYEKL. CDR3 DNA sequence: TGCGCCAGCAGCCCAAGAGGGGAAACTGAAGCTTTCTTT. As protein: CASSPRGETEAFF.

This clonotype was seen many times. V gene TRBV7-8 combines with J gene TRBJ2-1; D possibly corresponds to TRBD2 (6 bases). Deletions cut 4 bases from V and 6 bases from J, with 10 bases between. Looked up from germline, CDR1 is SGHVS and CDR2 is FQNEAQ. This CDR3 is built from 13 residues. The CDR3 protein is CASSYGGFNEQFF. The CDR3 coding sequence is TGTGCCAGCAGCTACGGGGGTTTCAATGAGCAGTTCTTC.

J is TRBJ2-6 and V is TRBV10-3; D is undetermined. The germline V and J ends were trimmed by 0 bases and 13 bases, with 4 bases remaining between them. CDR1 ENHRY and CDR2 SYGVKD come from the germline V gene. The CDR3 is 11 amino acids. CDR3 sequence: CAISESQVLTF. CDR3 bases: TGTGCCATCAGTGAGTCTCAAGTCCTGACTTTC.

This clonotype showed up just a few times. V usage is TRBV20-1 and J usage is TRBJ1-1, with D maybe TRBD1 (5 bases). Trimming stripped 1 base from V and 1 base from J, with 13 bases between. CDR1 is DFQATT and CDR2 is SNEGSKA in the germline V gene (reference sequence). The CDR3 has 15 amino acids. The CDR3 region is CSARVYGRANTEAFF. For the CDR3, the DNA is TGCAGTGCTAGAGTTTATGGCAGGGCGAACACTGAAGCTTTCTTT.

This chain's CDR3 is CASSYFSGTSDTGELFF. The DNA of the CDR3 is TGTGCCAGCAGTTACTTTTCCGGGACTAGCGACACCGGGGAGCTGTTTTTT. The V call is TRBV6-5, the J call TRBJ2-2, with 10 nucleotides matching TRBD2. Germline CDR1 reads MNHEY; CDR2 reads SVGAGI. The CDR3 is 17 amino acids. J gave up 3 bases and V 1 base, and 5 bases lay outside the gene matches.

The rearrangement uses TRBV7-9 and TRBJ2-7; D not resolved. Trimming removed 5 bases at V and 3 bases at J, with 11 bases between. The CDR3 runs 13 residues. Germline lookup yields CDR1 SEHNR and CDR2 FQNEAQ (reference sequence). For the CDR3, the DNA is TGTGCCAGCAGCCCGGGCAACTTCTACGAGCAGTACTTC. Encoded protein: CASSPGNFYEQYF.

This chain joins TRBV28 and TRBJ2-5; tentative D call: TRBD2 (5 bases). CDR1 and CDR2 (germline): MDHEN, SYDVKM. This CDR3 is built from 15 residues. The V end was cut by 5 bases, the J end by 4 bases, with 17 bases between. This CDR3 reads CASSPPPRGRETQYF. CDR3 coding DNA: TGTGCCAGCAGTCCACCACCTCGAGGGAGAGAGACCCAGTACTTC.